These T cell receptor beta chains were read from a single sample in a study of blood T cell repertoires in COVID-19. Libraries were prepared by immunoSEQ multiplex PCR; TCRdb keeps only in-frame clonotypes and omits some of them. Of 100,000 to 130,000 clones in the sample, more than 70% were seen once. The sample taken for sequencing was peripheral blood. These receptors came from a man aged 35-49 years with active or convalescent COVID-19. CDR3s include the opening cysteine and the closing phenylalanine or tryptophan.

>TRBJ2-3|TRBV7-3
CASSGGGQGTDTQYF
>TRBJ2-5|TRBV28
CASSDSNRGPGTQYF
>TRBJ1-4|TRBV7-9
CASSIQGIDEKLFF
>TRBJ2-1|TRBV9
CASSLAGSSYNEQFF
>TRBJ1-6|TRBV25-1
CASSEPGERSPLHF
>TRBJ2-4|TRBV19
CASSKGQGLAKNIQYF
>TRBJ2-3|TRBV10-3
CATSRAGGPDTQYF
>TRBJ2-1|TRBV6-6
CACGSSQYNEQFF
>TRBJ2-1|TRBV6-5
CASSTRLAGAYEQFF
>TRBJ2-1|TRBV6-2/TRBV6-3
CASSRAGTSGRSGFF
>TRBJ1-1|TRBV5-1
CASSSRENTEAFF
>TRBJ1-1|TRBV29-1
CSVYGGWGTEAFF
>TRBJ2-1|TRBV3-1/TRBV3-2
CASSPTGQQGEQFF
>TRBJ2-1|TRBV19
CASSMDLAGLAGGYEQFF
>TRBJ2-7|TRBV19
CASKGRDRVSYEQYF
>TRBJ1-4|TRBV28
CASSPGGEKLFF
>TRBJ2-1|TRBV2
CATTPSNEQFF
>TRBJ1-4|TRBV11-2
CASTETTATNEKLFF
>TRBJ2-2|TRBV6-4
CASSGLAGGPNTGELFF
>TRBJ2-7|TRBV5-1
CASSSGTGSYEQYF
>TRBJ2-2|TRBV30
CAWNGGRYTGELFF
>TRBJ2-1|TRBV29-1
CSVGGRVDEQFF
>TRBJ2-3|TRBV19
CASSNNRGSTDTQYF
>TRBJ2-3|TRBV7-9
CASTMERVGADTQYF
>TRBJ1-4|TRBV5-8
CASSLGTDFATNEKLFF
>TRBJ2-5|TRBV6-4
CASSEGAQKTQYF
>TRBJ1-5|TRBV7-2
CASSFTDSNQPQHF
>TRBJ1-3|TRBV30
CAWSETGQTIYF
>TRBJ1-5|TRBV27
CASSSEYSNQPQHF
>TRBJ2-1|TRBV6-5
CASGGGWTGRNEQFF
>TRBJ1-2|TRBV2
CASSYWTADAGGYTF
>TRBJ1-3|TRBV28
CATLTGVGGNTIYF
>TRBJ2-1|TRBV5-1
CASSLVQGAYNEQFF
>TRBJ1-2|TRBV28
CAILNPTGSNYGYTF
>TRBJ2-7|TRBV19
CASSMRHPEQYF
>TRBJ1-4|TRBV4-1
CASSQGSGLKKLFF
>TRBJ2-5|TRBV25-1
CASSGDRTVQETQYF
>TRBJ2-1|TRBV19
CASSTLVDEQFF
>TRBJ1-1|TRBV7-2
CASSPQGTAVRAFF
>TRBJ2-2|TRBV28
CASSLLTLVATGELFF
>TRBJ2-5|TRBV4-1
CASSQGSGGFQETQYF
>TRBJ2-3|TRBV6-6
CASSYGFRVTDTQYF
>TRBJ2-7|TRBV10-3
CAISESMAVSYEQYF
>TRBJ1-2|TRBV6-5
CASSPGRLVDYGYTF
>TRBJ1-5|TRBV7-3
CASSLDRGQPQHF
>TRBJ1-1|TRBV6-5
CASNGIMNTEAFF